The present TCR beta chain was sequenced within a study of T cells after yellow fever vaccination. Study results and caveats: Abundant clonotypes from the bulk population could have been carried over as contaminants into FACS-sorted repertoires.

One entry per CDR3 protein results from TCRdb running MiXCR on the 5' RACE reads. The sample includes a few hundred thousand distinct CDR3 sequences, approximately 8% seen only once; the top ten take around 17%. The CDR3 totals 15 residues. Trimming removed 2 bases from V and 1 base from J, with 9 bases in between. Germline V gives CDR1 SEHNR, CDR2 FQNEAQ (reference sequence). Turning to this clonotype: Its antigen is as yet unknown.

The receptor was derived from a man aged 18 to 29 who received the YFV17D yellow fever vaccine. The sequencing here drew on PBMCs, taken approximately 47 days after the first yellow fever vaccination. This chain connects TRBV7-9 to TRBJ2-1, with D unresolved. This CDR3 is CASSLLLRSYNEQFF. For the CDR3, the DNA is TGTGCCAGCAGCTTACTCTTACGGTCCTACAATGAGCAGTTCTTC.